The 3 T cell receptor beta chains presented below share a single source sample, sequenced in a study of blood T cells in healthy people across ages. The second PCR ran about 6 to 12 cycles with a sample-barcoded 5' primer and J-beta primers. TCRdb re-analysed the 5' RACE reads in MiXCR, keeping a single row per CDR3 protein. Of over 1,200,000 distinct CDR3 sequences detected, approximately 59% appear once; the ten largest clones hold over 5%. Sequencing was done on a sample of blood. These receptors all stem from a man aged 18 to 30 in good health.

The chain uses TRBV4-2 and TRBJ2-7, with D perhaps matching TRBD2 (5 bases). The CDR3 contains 15 residues. The germline gives CDR1 LGHNA, CDR2 YNFKEQ. V was pared by 3 bases and J by 3 bases, with 15 bases between. CDR3 in DNA: TGTGCCAGCAGCCAGGAAGCCGGGATAGTCTACGAGCAGTACTTC. Amino acid sequence: CASSQEAGIVYEQYF.

The sample holds one count of this clonotype. V is TRBV6-2 or TRBV6-3 and J is TRBJ1-1, with D maybe TRBD1 (5 bases). This CDR3 is built from 18 residues. Germline values: CDR1 MNHEY, CDR2 SVGEGT. With 8 bases removed from V and 5 bases from J, the gap between germline ends came to 30 bases. This CDR3 reads CASWVARDVYTSGTEAFF. The DNA of the CDR3 is TGTGCCAGCTGGGTGGCAAGGGATGTGTATACCTCAGGGACTGAAGCTTTCTTT.

This clonotype appeared a few times. J is TRBJ1-4 and V is TRBV12-3 or TRBV12-4; D unresolved. The CDR3 runs to 15 residues. Deletions cut 5 bases from V and 0 bases from J, with 10 bases between. The CDR3 loop is CASSNTASTNEKLFF. The DNA for the CDR3 is TGTGCCAGCAGTAACACAGCCTCAACTAATGAAAAACTGTTTTTT.